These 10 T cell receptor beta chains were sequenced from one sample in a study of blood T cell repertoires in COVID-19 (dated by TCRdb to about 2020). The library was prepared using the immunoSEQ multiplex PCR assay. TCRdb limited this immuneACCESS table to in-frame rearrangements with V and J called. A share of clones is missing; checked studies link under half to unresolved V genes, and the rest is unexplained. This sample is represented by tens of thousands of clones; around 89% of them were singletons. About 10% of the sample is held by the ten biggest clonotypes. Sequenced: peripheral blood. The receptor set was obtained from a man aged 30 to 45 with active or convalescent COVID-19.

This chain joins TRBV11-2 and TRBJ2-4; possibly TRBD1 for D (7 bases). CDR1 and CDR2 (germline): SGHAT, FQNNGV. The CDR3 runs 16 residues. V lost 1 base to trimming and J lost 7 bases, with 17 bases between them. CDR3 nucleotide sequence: TGTGCCAGCAGCTTAGGGTCAGGGGGGCGCGGGAACATTCAGTACTTC. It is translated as CASSLGSGGRGNIQYF.

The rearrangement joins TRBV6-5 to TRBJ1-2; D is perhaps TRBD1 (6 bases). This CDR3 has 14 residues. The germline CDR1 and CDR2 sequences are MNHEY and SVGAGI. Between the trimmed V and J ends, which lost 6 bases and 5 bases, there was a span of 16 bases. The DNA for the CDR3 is TGTGCCAGCAGGACCGGGACAACCCTTTATGGCTACACCTTC. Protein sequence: CASRTGTTLYGYTF.

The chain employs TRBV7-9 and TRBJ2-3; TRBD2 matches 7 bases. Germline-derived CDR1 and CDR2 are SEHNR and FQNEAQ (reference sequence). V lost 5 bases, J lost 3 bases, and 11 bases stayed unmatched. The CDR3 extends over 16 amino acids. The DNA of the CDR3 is TGTGCCAGCAGCCCGTTTATGGGCGGGAGTACAGATACGCAGTATTTT. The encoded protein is CASSPFMGGSTDTQYF.

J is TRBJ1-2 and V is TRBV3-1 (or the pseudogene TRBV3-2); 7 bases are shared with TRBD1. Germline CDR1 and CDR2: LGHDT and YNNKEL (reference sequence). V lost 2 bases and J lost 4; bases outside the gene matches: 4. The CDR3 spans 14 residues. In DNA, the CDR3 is TGTGCCAGCAGCCAACTGACAGGGAGCTATGGCTACACCTTC. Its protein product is CASSQLTGSYGYTF.

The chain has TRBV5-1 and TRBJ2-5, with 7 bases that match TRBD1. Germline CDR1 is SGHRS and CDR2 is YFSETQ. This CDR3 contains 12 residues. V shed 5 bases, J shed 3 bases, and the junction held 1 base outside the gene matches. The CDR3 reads CASRGTEETQYF. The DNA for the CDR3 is TGCGCCAGCAGGGGGACAGAAGAGACCCAGTACTTC.

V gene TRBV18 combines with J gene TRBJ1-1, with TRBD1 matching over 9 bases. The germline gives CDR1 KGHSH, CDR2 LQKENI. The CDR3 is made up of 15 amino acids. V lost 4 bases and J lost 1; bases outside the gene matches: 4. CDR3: CASSLMTGGNTEAFF. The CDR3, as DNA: TGTGCCAGCTCACTCATGACAGGGGGGAACACTGAAGCTTTCTTT.

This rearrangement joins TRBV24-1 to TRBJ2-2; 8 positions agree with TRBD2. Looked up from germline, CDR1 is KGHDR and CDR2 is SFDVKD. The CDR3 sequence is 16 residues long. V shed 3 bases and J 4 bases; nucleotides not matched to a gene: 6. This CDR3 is CATSDMREVGTGELFF. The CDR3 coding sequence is TGTGCCACCAGTGATATGCGGGAGGTCGGCACCGGGGAGCTGTTTTTT.

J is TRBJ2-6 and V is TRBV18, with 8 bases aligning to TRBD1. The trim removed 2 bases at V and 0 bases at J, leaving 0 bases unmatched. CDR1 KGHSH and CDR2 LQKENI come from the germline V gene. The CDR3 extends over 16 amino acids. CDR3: CASSPTGGSGANVLTF. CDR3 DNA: TGTGCCAGCTCACCAACAGGGGGCTCTGGGGCCAACGTCCTGACTTTC. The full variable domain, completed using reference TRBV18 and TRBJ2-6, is NAGVMQNPRHLVRRRGQEARLRCSPMKGHSHVYWYRQLPEEGLKFMVYLQKENIIDESGMPKERFSAEFPKEGPSILRIQQVVRGDSAAYFCASSPTGGSGANVLTFGAGSRLTVL.

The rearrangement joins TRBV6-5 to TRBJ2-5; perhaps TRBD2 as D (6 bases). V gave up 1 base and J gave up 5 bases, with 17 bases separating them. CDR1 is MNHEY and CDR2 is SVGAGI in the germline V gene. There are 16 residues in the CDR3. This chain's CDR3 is CASSYLRLDLLETQYF. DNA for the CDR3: TGTGCCAGCAGTTACTTGCGACTAGACCTTCTGGAGACCCAGTACTTC.

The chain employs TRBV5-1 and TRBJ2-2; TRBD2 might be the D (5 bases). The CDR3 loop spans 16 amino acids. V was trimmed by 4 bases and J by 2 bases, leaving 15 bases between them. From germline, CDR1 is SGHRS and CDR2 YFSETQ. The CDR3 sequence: CASSNFNGINTGELFF. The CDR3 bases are TGCGCCAGCAGCAACTTCAACGGGATAAACACCGGGGAGCTGTTTTTT. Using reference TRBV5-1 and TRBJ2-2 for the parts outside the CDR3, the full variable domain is KAGVTQTPRYLIKTRGQQVTLSCSPISGHRSVSWYQQTPGQGLQFLFEYFSETQRNKGNFPGRFSGRQFSNSRSEMNVSTLELGDSALYLCASSNFNGINTGELFFGEGSRLTVL.